The 17 T cell receptor beta chains presented below share a single source sample, sequenced in a study of human CD8 memory T cell subsets. By UMI-labeled 5' RACE, the TCR beta libraries were made. TCRdb re-called the 5' RACE reads, yielding one record per CDR3 amino acid sequence without DNA. The sample's table shows about 10,000 distinct CDR3 sequences. The sequenced material came from CD8+ stem-like memory T cells (TSCM and TCM) sorted from PBMCs. Regarding subset: stem-like memory CD8 T cells (TSTEM), CCR7+ PD-1- TIGIT-. These receptors originate from a human donor in good health.

The chain is built from TRBV7-2 and TRBJ2-1; with no DNA, the TCRdb D assignment of TRBD2 cannot be verified. The length of the CDR3 is 15 residues. Looked up from germline, CDR1 is SGHTA and CDR2 is FQGNSA. This CDR3 is CASSLLGALGNEQFF. Full variable domain (remainder filled in from reference TRBV7-2 and TRBJ2-1): GAGVSQSPSNKVTEKGKDVELRCDPISGHTALYWYRQSLGQGLEFLIYFQGNSAPDKSGLPSDRFSAERTGGSVSTLTIQRTQQEDSAVYLCASSLLGALGNEQFFGPGTRLTVL.

The chain links TRBV28 to TRBJ2-1; TCRdb's D call of TRBD1 is untestable without DNA. The CDR3 is 15 residues long. CDR1 and CDR2 from the germline V gene are MDHEN and SYDVKM. CDR3 residues: CASSSFSGGRREQFF.

V is TRBV20-1 and J is TRBJ2-3; TCRdb's assignment of TRBD2 cannot be checked, as there is no DNA. Germline assignment: CDR1 DFQATT and CDR2 SNEGSKA (reference sequence). The CDR3 totals 14 residues. The CDR3 spells CSAPTSDPTDTQYF.

The V gene is TRBV5-1, the J gene TRBJ2-6. Germline values: CDR1 SGHRS, CDR2 YFSETQ. CDR3 length: 15 amino acids. The CDR3 loop reads CASSYATAGANVLTF.

J is TRBJ1-5 and V is TRBV7-6. The CDR3 sequence is 14 residues long. Germline V gives CDR1 SGHVS, CDR2 FNYEAQ. Here the CDR3 reads CASSLEVTMQPQHF.

J is TRBJ2-1 and V is TRBV7-9. This CDR3 has 16 amino acids. Germline loops: CDR1 SEHNR, CDR2 FQNEAQ (reference sequence). The CDR3 sequence: CASSLSSDGAYNEQFF.

Frequency places this clonotype as medium-sized. This chain uses TRBV29-1 with TRBJ1-2; lacking DNA, the TRBD1 call made by TCRdb goes unchecked. Germline V gene data show CDR1 as SQVTM and CDR2 as ANQGSEA. The CDR3 contains 12 residues. The CDR3 protein is CSVPGTDYGYTF. Full variable domain (remainder filled in from reference TRBV29-1 and TRBJ1-2): SAVISQKPSRDICQRGTSLTIQCQVDSQVTMMFWYRQQPGQSLTLIATANQGSEATYESGFVIDKFPISRPNLTFSTLTVSNMSPEDSSIYLCSVPGTDYGYTFGSGTRLTVV.

The J gene is TRBJ2-7, the V gene TRBV20-1; TCRdb gives TRBD2 as the D gene, but with no DNA this cannot be confirmed. Germline loops: CDR1 DFQATT, CDR2 SNEGSKA (reference sequence). The CDR3 length is 14 residues. CDR3 region: CSAGTSGTPNEQYF.

Its frequency marks this clonotype as medium-sized. V gene TRBV7-9 combines with J gene TRBJ1-2; without DNA, the TCRdb call of TRBD1 cannot be checked. CDR3 size: 12 residues. Germline lookup yields CDR1 SEHNR and CDR2 FQNEAQ (reference sequence). CDR3: CASSKQGNGYTF.

This sequence joins TRBV10-3 and TRBJ2-6. The CDR3 extends over 16 amino acids. Germline-derived CDR1 and CDR2 are ENHRY and SYGVKD. CDR3 loop: CAISPSRGSGANVLTF.

The rearrangement uses TRBV6-5 and TRBJ1-1; the D call of TRBD1 rests on TCRdb alone, since no DNA is present to check it. Germline V gene sequence: CDR1 MNHEY, CDR2 SVGAGI. The CDR3 covers 15 residues. CDR3 sequence reads: CASRRIGTENTEAFF.

This clonotype is deemed medium-sized by its frequency. The chain links TRBV7-2 to TRBJ2-1. Germline V lookup: CDR1 SGHTA, CDR2 FQGNSA. This CDR3 is built from 14 residues. The CDR3 spells CASRARTTYNEQFF. The full variable domain, its missing parts supplied by reference TRBV7-2 and TRBJ2-1, is GAGVSQSPSNKVTEKGKDVELRCDPISGHTALYWYRQSLGQGLEFLIYFQGNSAPDKSGLPSDRFSAERTGGSVSTLTIQRTQQEDSAVYLCASRARTTYNEQFFGPGTRLTVL.

This chain joins TRBV12-3 or TRBV12-4 and TRBJ2-3; TCRdb designates TRBD1, a call that cannot be tested without DNA. The CDR3 spans 15 residues. This CDR3 is CASSQTGDATDTQYF.

This chain links TRBV29-1 with TRBJ1-2; TCRdb calls TRBD1, which cannot be checked without DNA. The CDR3 is 13 residues long. Per the germline V gene, CDR1 is SQVTM and CDR2 is ANQGSEA. The CDR3 reads CSVRDGANYGYTF.

The chain joins TRBV6-6 to TRBJ2-5; checking the TCRdb D call of TRBD2 is not possible without DNA. The CDR3 loop spans 16 amino acids. Germline V gene lookup returns CDR1 MNHNY and CDR2 SVGAGI (reference sequence). Here the CDR3 reads CASSTGAGGPRETQYF.

The chain couples TRBV29-1 to TRBJ2-2; TCRdb picks TRBD2, but there is no DNA to check that call. Germline CDR1 and CDR2: SQVTM and ANQGSEA. This CDR3 comprises 14 residues. The CDR3 here is CSGGLSGRGGELFF.

The chain is built from TRBV21-1 and TRBJ2-3; the D gene TCRdb calls, TRBD2, cannot be checked with no DNA. TRBV21-1 is reported as a pseudogene. The length of the CDR3 is 15 residues. CDR3 region: CASSPTSGSGDTQYF.